The source of this T cell receptor (beta chain) is a study of blood T cell repertoires in COVID-19. Those who participated ranged in age from roughly 18 to 90 years and resided in about two dozen US areas. Per the original methods: Reference gene primer amplification gave nucleated cell count estimates. The method was immunoSEQ multiplex PCR; TCRdb's version includes in-frame clones alone and lacks a portion of them. D and trimming come from the DNA, and the V and J calls and clone size come from that table. Of 300,000 or so clones listed, 80% to 90% are singletons. What was sequenced was PBMCs or T cells enriched from blood (not recorded which). The clonotype originates from a woman between 18 and 29 years old who had recovered from COVID-19.

The DNA for the CDR3 is TGTGCCACCAGTACCGTGACAGGGACCCACCAAGAGACCCAGTACTTC. Residues: CATSTVTGTHQETQYF. This sequence joins TRBV24-1 and TRBJ2-5; 7 bases line up with TRBD1. With 6 bases clipped from V and 0 bases from J, the junction kept 9 bases outside the gene matches. The CDR3 totals 16 residues. Germline CDR1 and CDR2: KGHDR and SFDVKD.